The 27 T cell receptor beta chains reported below all come from one sample, sequenced in a study of blood T cell repertoires in COVID-19. TCRdb's copy holds only in-frame clones and misses some; the assay was immunoSEQ multiplex PCR. Among about 82,000 clones, around 80% were seen once, and the ten largest hold about a sixth. Sequencing was done on a sample of peripheral blood. The receptors here all came from a woman in her sixties or seventies with acute or convalescent COVID-19.

The V gene is TRBV19, the J gene TRBJ2-1, with 8 bases lining up with TRBD2. After removal of 1 base from V and 7 bases from J, the junction contained 6 bases not matched to a gene. There are 15 residues in the CDR3. Germline V gene lookup returns CDR1 LNHDA and CDR2 SQIVND (reference sequence). The CDR3 region is CASSIVLAGGNEQFF. The CDR3 DNA reads TGTGCCAGTAGTATAGTATTGGCGGGGGGTAATGAGCAGTTCTTC. Complete variable domain (other parts from reference TRBV19 and TRBJ2-1): DGGITQSPKYLFRKEGQNVTLSCEQNLNHDAMYWYRQDPGQGLRLIYYSQIVNDFQKGDIAEGYSVSREKKESFPLTVTSAQKNPTAFYLCASSIVLAGGNEQFFGPGTRLTVL.

The V gene is TRBV7-6, the J gene TRBJ2-1, with TRBD1 matching 9 bases. J was trimmed by 0 bases and V by 4 bases; bases with no gene match: 10. The CDR3 totals 18 residues. Germline V CDR1 and CDR2: SGHVS, FNYEAQ. CDR3 bases: TGTGCCAGCAGCTCGCCCCGGGACAGGGCCCCCTCCTACAATGAGCAGTTCTTC. Translating it yields CASSSPRDRAPSYNEQFF.

This chain's CDR3 is CASSQELPGLAGGLYEQYF. As DNA, the CDR3 is TGCGCCAGCAGCCAAGAGCTGCCGGGACTAGCGGGGGGGCTCTACGAGCAGTACTTC. This sequence joins TRBV4-3 and TRBJ2-7; 16 bases agree with TRBD2. Germline CDR1 LGHNA, CDR2 YSLEER. This CDR3 has 19 residues. The J segment lost 3 bases and the V segment lost 0 bases, leaving 8 bases of the junction unmatched.

This rearrangement joins TRBV7-9 to TRBJ2-1; the D gene is possibly TRBD2 (5 bases). V dropped 2 bases and J dropped 6 bases, with 11 bases sitting between them. The CDR3 is 14 residues long. Germline values: CDR1 SEHNR, CDR2 FQNEAQ (reference sequence). The DNA of the CDR3 is TGTGCCAGCAGCTTAACGGGGTGGGGCAATGAGCAGTTCTTC. Protein: CASSLTGWGNEQFF.

The V gene is TRBV11-3, the J gene TRBJ1-2, with a possible D match to TRBD1 (5 bases). Germline V gene lookup returns CDR1 SGHNT and CDR2 YENEEA. The CDR3 runs to 12 residues. V lost 7 bases and J 4 bases, leaving 10 bases between the germline ends. The CDR3 loop is CASINRIYGYTF. The CDR3 DNA reads TGTGCCAGCATCAACAGGATCTATGGCTACACCTTC.

V usage is TRBV6-1 and J usage is TRBJ1-2; perhaps TRBD1 as D (6 bases). Germline V gene data show CDR1 as MNHNS and CDR2 as SASEGT. This CDR3 spans 14 amino acids. Trimming left V 1 base short and J 6 bases short, with 12 bases between. CDR3 in DNA: TGTGCCAGCAGTGAAGTTGGGGGCGTTGATGGCTACACCTTC. Its translation is CASSEVGGVDGYTF.

The rearrangement links TRBV6-5 to TRBJ1-5; tentative D call: TRBD1 (6 bases). Trimming left V 8 bases short and J 2 bases short, with 16 bases between. Germline V lookup: CDR1 MNHEY, CDR2 SVGAGI. There are 15 residues in the CDR3. The CDR3 sequence: CASSGTRDGNQPQHF. The CDR3 nucleotides are TGTGCCAGCTCCGGGACAAGGGATGGCAATCAGCCCCAGCATTTT.

This chain uses TRBV10-1 with TRBJ2-5, with 11 positions matching TRBD1. The CDR3 contains 15 residues. V lost 3 bases, J lost 1 base, and 1 base stayed unmatched. Looked up from germline, CDR1 is WNHNN and CDR2 is SYGVQD (reference sequence). The CDR3 here is CASSEGQGAQETQYF. The DNA for the CDR3 is TGCGCCAGCAGTGAAGGACAGGGGGCCCAAGAGACCCAGTACTTC.

The V and J genes are TRBV6-5 and TRBJ1-1, with 7 bases identical to TRBD1. The CDR3 is made up of 14 amino acids. Trimming at V came to 5 bases and at J to 4 bases, leaving 7 bases not matched to a gene. Germline V CDR1 and CDR2: MNHEY, SVGAGI. The CDR3 loop is CASSLDRVFTEAFF. The CDR3 DNA sequence: TGTGCCAGCAGTCTCGACAGGGTGTTCACTGAAGCTTTCTTT.

The V gene is TRBV7-9, the J gene TRBJ2-5; tentative D call: TRBD1 (5 bases). Germline assignment: CDR1 SEHNR and CDR2 FQNEAQ (reference sequence). V was pared by 4 bases and J by 6 bases, with 6 bases between. This CDR3 is built from 11 residues. In nucleotides, the CDR3 is TGTGCCAGCAGCTCAGGGCAGACCCAGTACTTC. This codes for CASSSGQTQYF. Combining the CDR3 with reference TRBV7-9 and TRBJ2-5 gives the whole variable domain DTGVSQNPRHKITKRGQNVTFRCDPISEHNRLYWYRQTLGQGPEFLTYFQNEAQLEKSRLLSDRFSAERPKGSFSTLEIQRTEQGDSAMYLCASSSGQTQYFGPGTRLLVL.

The chain links TRBV11-2 to TRBJ2-1; maybe TRBD2 (5 bases). Germline V lookup: CDR1 SGHAT, CDR2 FQNNGV. The length of the CDR3 is 16 residues. Trimming left V 5 bases short and J 3 bases short, with 17 bases between. The CDR3 region is CASSPLLVGYYNEQFF. The CDR3 nucleotides are TGTGCCAGCAGCCCGCTACTAGTGGGGTACTACAATGAGCAGTTCTTC.

The chain joins TRBV25-1 to TRBJ1-1, with D unresolved. The germline V and J ends were trimmed by 8 bases and 4 bases, with 8 bases remaining between them. Germline V lookup: CDR1 MGHDK, CDR2 SYGVNS. The CDR3 has 11 amino acids. Written as DNA, the CDR3 is TGTGCCAGCGCGGATGGCACTGAAGCTTTCTTT. Encoded protein: CASADGTEAFF. The variable domain in full, with the rest retrieved from reference TRBV25-1 and TRBJ1-1, is EADIYQTPRYLVIGTGKKITLECSQTMGHDKMYWYQQDPGMELHLIHYSYGVNSTEKGDLSSESTVSRIRTEHFPLTLESARPSHTSQYLCASADGTEAFFGQGTRLTVV.

The rearrangement joins TRBV5-1 to TRBJ1-1; no reliable D call. V lost 0 bases to trimming and J lost 1 base, with 7 bases between them. This CDR3 has 14 amino acids. From germline, CDR1 is SGHRS and CDR2 YFSETQ. DNA for the CDR3: TGCGCCAGCAGCTTGGAAGCAGGGAACACTGAAGCTTTCTTT. Protein: CASSLEAGNTEAFF.

The chain employs TRBV2 and TRBJ2-1, with TRBD2 identical over 15 bases. Per germline, CDR1 SNHLY and CDR2 FYNNEI. The CDR3 has 16 residues. Trimming cost V 6 bases and J 7 bases; bases outside gene matches: 7. The CDR3 nucleotides read TGTGCCAGCAGGAAGGGACTAGCGGGAGGTGCAAATGAGCAGTTCTTC. Its protein is CASRKGLAGGANEQFF.

The chain links TRBV9 to TRBJ2-1; D call uncertain. V was shortened by 6 bases and J by 6 bases, with 13 bases between the two germline ends. Germline values: CDR1 SGDLS, CDR2 YYNGEE. This CDR3 is built from 13 residues. The CDR3 DNA reads TGTGCCAGCACCCTGGGCCCTTCCAATGAGCAGTTCTTC. Its protein is CASTLGPSNEQFF.

The chain employs TRBV5-1 and TRBJ2-1; TRBD2 matches at 7 bases. This CDR3 comprises 17 residues. Trimming took 1 base from V and 5 from J; bases not matched to a gene: 12. The V gene's germline CDR1 is SGHRS and CDR2 YFSETQ. CDR3 sequence: CASSLRVRGEGNNEQFF. Here the CDR3 DNA reads TGCGCCAGCAGCTTGAGGGTTCGGGGGGAAGGCAACAATGAGCAGTTCTTC.

This clone was seen once. This sequence joins TRBV11-3 and TRBJ2-2; 7 bases fit TRBD2. Trimming at V came to 5 bases and at J to 1 base, leaving 7 bases not matched to a gene. Per germline, CDR1 SGHNT and CDR2 YENEEA. The CDR3 runs 16 residues. CDR3 region: CASSPPSGMNTGELFF. The CDR3 nucleotides are TGTGCCAGCAGCCCCCCCAGCGGGATGAACACCGGGGAGCTGTTTTTT. The full variable domain, completed using reference TRBV11-3 and TRBJ2-2, is EAGVVQSPRYKIIEKKQPVAFWCNPISGHNTLYWYLQNLGQGPELLIRYENEEAVDDSQLPKDRFSAERLKGVDSTLKIQPAELGDSAVYLCASSPPSGMNTGELFFGEGSRLTVL.

This chain joins TRBV9 and TRBJ2-1, with TRBD2 matching 8 bases. Unmatched junction bases numbered 3, after V lost 0 bases and J lost 4 bases. The CDR3 extends over 15 amino acids. Germline CDR1 is SGDLS and CDR2 is YYNGEE. As DNA, the CDR3 is TGTGCCAGCAGCGTAGAACTAGCGGTATACAATGAGCAGTTCTTC. This encodes CASSVELAVYNEQFF. Based on the CDR3 plus reference TRBV9 and TRBJ2-1, the full variable domain is DSGVTQTPKHLITATGQRVTLRCSPRSGDLSVYWYQQSLDQGLQFLIQYYNGEERAKGNILERFSAQQFPDLHSELNLSSLELGDSALYFCASSVELAVYNEQFFGPGTRLTVL.

The gene calls are TRBV15 and TRBJ1-3; D perhaps matches TRBD1 (6 bases). Germline CDR1 reads LNHNV; CDR2 reads YYDKDF (reference sequence). The CDR3 runs to 14 residues. Trimming removed 4 bases from V and 5 bases from J, with 12 bases in between. CDR3 sequence reads: CATSKKDSRNTIYF. The DNA for the CDR3 is TGTGCCACCAGCAAGAAGGACAGCCGAAACACCATATATTTT.

The V and J genes are TRBV10-3 and TRBJ2-7, with D unresolved. Germline V gene sequence: CDR1 ENHRY, CDR2 SYGVKD. V was cut by 10 bases and J by 1 base, with 11 bases left in between. CDR3 length: 12 residues. The CDR3 region is CATSRVSYEQYF. The CDR3 DNA sequence: TGTGCCACCAGCCGGGTTTCCTACGAGCAGTACTTC.

This clone was seen a few times. The chain joins TRBV4-2 to TRBJ1-1; 7 positions agree with TRBD1. After removal of 3 bases from V and 3 bases from J, the junction contained 4 bases not matched to a gene. This CDR3 region has 14 residues. The germline V gene has CDR1 LGHNA and CDR2 YNFKEQ. The CDR3 DNA follows: TGTGCCAGCAGCCAGACAGGGAATGACACTGAAGCTTTCTTT. Protein product: CASSQTGNDTEAFF.

This chain links TRBV3-1 (or the pseudogene TRBV3-2) with TRBJ2-1, with D possibly matching TRBD2 (6 bases). This CDR3 region has 18 residues. Germline CDR1 LGHDT, CDR2 YNNKEL (reference sequence). Trimming removed 0 bases at V and 7 bases at J, with 22 bases between. The CDR3 spells CASSQDVGGERRKNEQFF. The CDR3 DNA sequence: TGTGCCAGCAGCCAAGATGTGGGAGGAGAAAGGAGGAAAAATGAGCAGTTCTTC.

The chain recombines TRBV7-9 with TRBJ1-2; D perhaps matches TRBD1 (5 bases). Germline-derived CDR1 and CDR2 are SEHNR and FQNEAQ (reference sequence). Trimming stripped 5 bases from V and 7 bases from J, with 23 bases between. This CDR3 has 16 amino acids. DNA of the CDR3: TGTGCCAGCAGCCCAACCGGGGGTAGAGTTTTCAGTGGCTACACCTTC. Translated: CASSPTGGRVFSGYTF. The variable domain in full, with the rest retrieved from reference TRBV7-9 and TRBJ1-2, is DTGVSQNPRHKITKRGQNVTFRCDPISEHNRLYWYRQTLGQGPEFLTYFQNEAQLEKSRLLSDRFSAERPKGSFSTLEIQRTEQGDSAMYLCASSPTGGRVFSGYTFGSGTRLTVV.

V and J are TRBV6-5 and TRBJ1-2, with D possibly TRBD1 on 5 matching bases. CDR3 size: 14 residues. Germline CDR1 reads MNHEY; CDR2 reads SVGAGI. The V end was cut by 5 bases, the J end by 4 bases, with 14 bases between. The CDR3 sequence is CASSLARAPYGYTF. For the CDR3, the DNA is TGTGCCAGCAGTCTCGCCAGGGCCCCCTATGGCTACACCTTC.

The CDR3 region has the DNA TGCGCCAGCAGCCGAACAGGGGACGGAAACACCATATATTTT. It translates to CASSRTGDGNTIYF. V usage is TRBV4-1 and J usage is TRBJ1-3, with 7 bases aligning to TRBD1. The CDR3 runs 14 residues. Per germline, CDR1 MGHRA and CDR2 YSYEKL. Trimming removed 4 bases from V and 4 bases from J; junction bases left unmatched: 4.

The V call is TRBV3-1 (or the pseudogene TRBV3-2), the J call TRBJ1-2, with 8 nucleotides matching TRBD1. The germline CDR1 and CDR2 sequences are LGHDT and YNNKEL (reference sequence). V was pared by 6 bases and J by 6 bases, with 9 bases of the junction left unmatched. The CDR3 extends over 14 amino acids. In DNA form, the CDR3 reads TGTGCCAGCAGTTTTACAGGGGGGAACGATGGCTACACCTTC. Encoded protein: CASSFTGGNDGYTF.

The V gene is TRBV29-1, the J gene TRBJ1-2; D ambiguous. The germline V and J ends were trimmed by 2 bases and 2 bases, with 6 bases remaining between them. Germline V CDR1 and CDR2: SQVTM, ANQGSEA. This CDR3 has 12 amino acids. In nucleotides, the CDR3 is TGCAGCGTTGAAAGCGGGAACTATGGCTACACCTTC. Its protein product is CSVESGNYGYTF.